What follows are 30 T cell receptor beta chains derived from one specimen sequenced in a study of cytomegalovirus exposure and HLA in healthy donors. The study ran its PCR with 60 Vbeta and 13 Jbeta primers. Here immunoSEQ multiplex PCR was the method, and the copy in TCRdb shows in-frame clones only, minus some. The sample records about 160,000 clones, 80% to 85% being singletons. What was sequenced was PBMCs. These receptors came from a man aged 25 to 40 in good health and CMV-seronegative.

This chain connects TRBV10-2 to TRBJ1-5; TRBD1 is a possible D gene (5 bases). Trimming removed 3 bases at V and 0 bases at J, with 12 bases between. The CDR3 has 16 amino acids. The germline V gene encodes CDR1 WSHSY and CDR2 SAAADI. The CDR3 protein is CASSETPGFSNQPQHF. CDR3 sequence (DNA): TGCGCCAGCAGTGAAACCCCAGGGTTTAGCAATCAGCCCCAGCATTTT.

The V call is TRBV4-3, the J call TRBJ1-5; D uncertain. Trimming took 1 base from V and 2 from J, leaving 12 bases between them. The CDR3 consists of 16 residues. From germline, CDR1 is LGHNA and CDR2 YSLEER. Here the CDR3 DNA reads TGCGCCAGCAGCCAAGTTTTCCCCTCGGGCAATCAGCCCCAGCATTTT. It is translated as CASSQVFPSGNQPQHF.

This chain connects TRBV15 to TRBJ2-1, with 7 bases matching TRBD2. This CDR3 comprises 16 residues. Losses at the gene ends were 1 base for V and 6 bases for J; bases not matched to a gene: 9. Germline loops: CDR1 LNHNV, CDR2 YYDKDF (reference sequence). For the CDR3, the DNA is TGTGCCACCAGCAGAGTTGGACTAGGTGGGCTCAATGAGCAGTTCTTC. It translates to CATSRVGLGGLNEQFF.

The chain combines TRBV7-6 with TRBJ2-3; the match to TRBD1 covers 8 bases. The J segment lost 2 bases and the V segment lost 5 bases, leaving 9 bases of the junction unmatched. CDR1 and CDR2 (germline): SGHVS, FNYEAQ. The CDR3 sequence is 16 residues long. CDR3 sequence: CASSPGQGELTDTQYF. The CDR3 DNA is TGTGCCAGCAGCCCTGGACAGGGTGAGCTCACAGATACGCAGTATTTT.

The rearrangement links TRBV9 to TRBJ2-5, with 8 nucleotides matching TRBD1. Germline V gives CDR1 SGDLS, CDR2 YYNGEE. The V and J ends lost 3 bases and 5 bases, in that order; junction bases with no gene match: 6. This CDR3 region has 14 residues. The CDR3 reads CASSGTGSEETQYF. The CDR3 DNA is TGTGCCAGCAGCGGGACAGGGTCCGAGGAGACCCAGTACTTC.

V usage is TRBV27 and J usage is TRBJ2-1; 7 bases align to TRBD2. The CDR3 spans 14 residues. V trimming: 7 bases; J trimming: 5 bases; junction bases outside the gene matches: 8. Per germline, CDR1 MNHEY and CDR2 SMNVEV (reference sequence). For the CDR3, the DNA is TGTGCCAGCACCCTTCTAGCGGAAGACAATGAGCAGTTCTTC. Amino acid sequence: CASTLLAEDNEQFF.

V is TRBV11-2 and J is TRBJ2-7, with 8 bases matching TRBD2. Germline-derived CDR1 and CDR2 are SGHAT and FQNNGV. The V gene end was trimmed by 4 bases and the J gene end by 6 bases; junction bases not matched to a gene: 14. The CDR3 sequence is 16 residues long. The DNA for the CDR3 is TGTGCCAGCAGCTCGCTACTGGCTGGACTAGCTAGCGAGCAGTACTTC. Protein product: CASSSLLAGLASEQYF. Together with reference TRBV11-2 and TRBJ2-7, the CDR3 gives the full variable domain: EAGVAQSPRYKIIEKRQSVAFWCNPISGHATLYWYQQILGQGPKLLIQFQNNGVVDDSQLPKDRFSAERLKGVDSTLKIQPAKLEDSAVYLCASSSLLAGLASEQYFGPGTRLTVT.

V gene TRBV11-3 combines with J gene TRBJ2-7, with a weak D call TRBD1 (6 bases). The CDR3 runs 15 residues. V was shortened by 5 bases and J by 3 bases, with 17 bases between the two germline ends. Germline CDR1 and CDR2: SGHNT and YENEEA. DNA of the CDR3: TGTGCCAGCAGCCCACTCTGGCAGGGGAACTACGAGCAGTACTTC. This sequence encodes CASSPLWQGNYEQYF.

The rearrangement joins TRBV11-2 to TRBJ2-5; perhaps TRBD1 as D (7 bases). Trimming took 2 bases from V and 5 from J, leaving 12 bases between them. The CDR3 totals 14 residues. Germline-derived CDR1 and CDR2 are SGHAT and FQNNGV. The CDR3 here is CASSLQGGRETQYF. The CDR3 DNA is TGTGCCAGCAGCTTACAGGGGGGCAGGGAGACCCAGTACTTC.

The gene calls are TRBV10-3 and TRBJ2-1; TRBD2 matches 8 bases. Trimming at V came to 6 bases and at J to 8 bases, leaving 12 bases not matched to a gene. Germline CDR1 reads ENHRY; CDR2 reads SYGVKD. There are 15 residues in the CDR3. The CDR3 is CAIRNGGGPQDEQFF. CDR3 nucleotides: TGTGCCATCAGAAACGGGGGGGGCCCACAAGATGAGCAGTTCTTC.

V and J are TRBV10-3 and TRBJ2-5; 10 bases line up with TRBD1. Germline CDR1 and CDR2: ENHRY and SYGVKD. V shed 8 bases and J 1 base; nucleotides not matched to a gene: 13. The CDR3 is made up of 17 amino acids. This CDR3 is CAIGFEGTGAFQETQYF. The CDR3 coding sequence is TGTGCCATCGGGTTCGAGGGGACAGGGGCTTTCCAAGAGACCCAGTACTTC.

The rearrangement links TRBV27 to TRBJ1-1; a possible D gene is TRBD1 (5 bases). The germline V gene encodes CDR1 MNHEY and CDR2 SMNVEV (reference sequence). The CDR3 loop spans 15 amino acids. Trimming removed 4 bases at V and 1 base at J, with 13 bases between. The CDR3 sequence is CASSWTAGWNTEAFF. DNA for the CDR3: TGTGCCAGCAGTTGGACGGCAGGGTGGAACACTGAAGCTTTCTTT.

CDR3 loop: CASSPQTRGVTEAFF. DNA of the CDR3: TGTGCCAGCAGTCCCCAGACCAGGGGGGTCACTGAAGCTTTCTTT. V is TRBV6-1 and J is TRBJ1-1; 7 bases line up with TRBD1. The CDR3 covers 15 residues. The germline V gene encodes CDR1 MNHNS and CDR2 SASEGT. J gave up 4 bases and V 5 bases, and 10 bases lay outside the gene matches.

The chain combines TRBV2 with TRBJ2-7; the match to TRBD1 covers 7 bases. The trim removed 4 bases at V and 1 base at J, leaving 1 base unmatched. Germline V gene data show CDR1 as SNHLY and CDR2 as FYNNEI. The CDR3 contains 13 residues. CDR3 sequence (DNA): TGTGCCAGCAGTGCCAGGGGGTCCTACGAGCAGTACTTC. It encodes CASSARGSYEQYF. The full variable domain, with the rest looked up from reference TRBV2 and TRBJ2-7, is EPEVTQTPSHQVTQMGQEVILRCVPISNHLYFYWYRQILGQKVEFLVSFYNNEISEKSEIFDDQFSVERPDGSNFTLKIRSTKLEDSAMYFCASSARGSYEQYFGPGTRLTVT.

V is TRBV25-1 and J is TRBJ2-7, with TRBD2 as a possible D gene (5 bases). CDR3 length: 18 residues. Germline V lookup: CDR1 MGHDK, CDR2 SYGVNS. Trimming cost V 5 bases and J 2 bases, with 25 bases left between them. The CDR3 region has the DNA TGTGCCAGCAGTAAAGAAGGACTCCCCCACTCCGATCCCTACGAGCAGTACTTC. This gives the protein CASSKEGLPHSDPYEQYF.

V gene TRBV6-5 combines with J gene TRBJ2-7; D is perhaps TRBD2 (6 bases). Germline CDR1 reads MNHEY; CDR2 reads SVGAGI. V was shortened by 3 bases and J by 4 bases, with 10 bases between the two germline ends. The CDR3 totals 13 residues. CDR3 region: CASSYAGTYEQYF. CDR3 coding DNA: TGTGCCAGCAGTTATGCGGGAACTTACGAGCAGTACTTC.

This sequence joins TRBV21-1 and TRBJ2-1; the table assigns TRBD1, which was not confirmed against the DNA. TRBV21-1 is deemed a pseudogene. CDR3 length: 16 amino acids. The CDR3 region is CASTRGAVFSYNEQFF. CDR3 nucleotides: TGTGCCAGCACCAGGGGGGCGGTCTTTTCCTACAATGAGCAGTTCTTC.

The J gene is TRBJ2-3, the V gene TRBV5-6; TRBD2 matches 11 bases. Germline CDR1 and CDR2: SGHDT and YYEEEE. V was pared by 1 base and J by 5 bases, with 3 bases of the junction left unmatched. The CDR3 spans 15 residues. CDR3 nucleotide sequence: TGTGCCAGCAGCTTGCGGACTAGCGGGCAAGATACGCAGTATTTT. This sequence encodes CASSLRTSGQDTQYF.

The chain employs TRBV7-6 and TRBJ2-7; weak D call: TRBD2 (7 bases). The CDR3 is 15 residues long. Trimming stripped 5 bases from V and 3 bases from J, with 17 bases between. Germline CDR1 is SGHVS and CDR2 is FNYEAQ. The CDR3 DNA sequence: TGTGCCAGCAGCCCCGGCGGGGGCCCGCTCTACGAGCAGTACTTC. It codes for CASSPGGGPLYEQYF.

J is TRBJ2-3 and V is TRBV5-1; perhaps TRBD2 as D (5 bases). The CDR3 has 15 amino acids. Germline V gene data show CDR1 as SGHRS and CDR2 as YFSETQ. The ends were cut back, 2 bases at V and 1 base at J, with 11 bases in the middle. CDR3 protein: CASSLEISGTDTQYF. The DNA for the CDR3 is TGCGCCAGCAGCTTAGAGATTAGCGGCACAGATACGCAGTATTTT.

The rearrangement joins TRBV28 to TRBJ1-5, with 8 bases aligning to TRBD1. Germline CDR1 reads MDHEN; CDR2 reads SYDVKM. The CDR3 is 13 amino acids. V shed 4 bases, J shed 9 bases, and the junction held 5 bases outside the gene matches. The CDR3 loop is CASSSHTGGPQHF. CDR3 coding DNA: TGTGCCAGCAGTTCCCATACAGGGGGGCCCCAGCATTTT.

The V gene is TRBV18, the J gene TRBJ2-7; D is unresolved. V was trimmed by 5 bases and J by 2 bases, leaving 13 bases between them. Germline CDR1 reads KGHSH; CDR2 reads LQKENI. The CDR3 has 14 residues. The DNA for the CDR3 is TGTGCCAGCTCAATGTCAGCGCTAACCTACGAGCAGTACTTC. Protein product: CASSMSALTYEQYF.

As DNA, the CDR3 is TGTGCCAGCAGCCCCTGGCGGGGGGTTGGTTATGAGCAGTTCTTC. This translates into CASSPWRGVGYEQFF. This chain connects TRBV6-1 to TRBJ2-1, with 8 positions matching TRBD2. The V gene's germline CDR1 is MNHNS and CDR2 SASEGT. The CDR3 totals 15 residues. The junction had 12 bases not matched to a gene; V was cut back by 6 bases and J by 8 bases.

The chain uses TRBV14 and TRBJ2-3, with D possibly matching TRBD2 (6 bases). CDR3 size: 15 residues. The V and J ends lost 1 base and 3 bases respectively, with 11 bases between them. Germline CDR1 reads SGHDN; CDR2 reads FVKESK. The CDR3 DNA is TGTGCCAGCAGCCAAGGTAGCGGCAGGACAGATACGCAGTATTTT. This gives the protein CASSQGSGRTDTQYF. The full variable domain, rest sourced from reference TRBV14 and TRBJ2-3, is EAGVTQFPSHSVIEKGQTVTLRCDPISGHDNLYWYRRVMGKEIKFLLHFVKESKQDESGMPNNRFLAERTGGTYSTLKVQPAELEDSGVYFCASSQGSGRTDTQYFGPGTRLTVL.

The chain recombines TRBV6-5 with TRBJ2-5; D perhaps matches TRBD2 (6 bases). Germline lookup yields CDR1 MNHEY and CDR2 SVGAGI. The V end was cut by 2 bases, the J end by 1 base, with 8 bases between. The CDR3 totals 14 residues. The CDR3 region has the DNA TGTGCCAGCAGTTACGGGACTGCCCAAGAGACCCAGTACTTC. Its protein product is CASSYGTAQETQYF.

J is TRBJ1-6 and V is TRBV6-1, with a possible D match to TRBD1 (6 bases). V was shortened by 1 base and J by 9 bases, with 10 bases between the two germline ends. The CDR3 has 14 amino acids. Germline assignment: CDR1 MNHNS and CDR2 SASEGT. CDR3 amino acids: CASSEEGGGSPLHF. The CDR3 coding sequence is TGTGCCAGCAGTGAAGAGGGAGGGGGTTCACCCCTCCACTTT.

This clone was detected once. V gene TRBV5-5 combines with J gene TRBJ2-7; TRBD2 matches 7 bases. Germline V CDR1 and CDR2: SGHKS, YYEKEE (reference sequence). V lost 0 bases, J lost 2 bases, and 8 bases stayed unmatched. CDR3 size: 16 residues. In DNA, the CDR3 is TGTGCCAGCAGCTTGGCCGGAGTTAGCGGGCCCTACGAGCAGTACTTC. This encodes CASSLAGVSGPYEQYF.

The genes are TRBV7-2 and TRBJ2-7; 8 bases align to TRBD1. Trimming took 4 bases from V and 1 from J; bases not matched to a gene: 6. The CDR3 length is 15 residues. CDR1 SGHTA and CDR2 FQGNSA come from the germline V gene. Here the CDR3 DNA reads TGTGCCAGCAGCTCAATGACAGGGGTGTCCTACGAGCAGTACTTC. Translation gives CASSSMTGVSYEQYF.

The chain carries TRBV19 and TRBJ2-7; D is possibly TRBD2 (6 bases). V was pared by 4 bases and J by 6 bases, with 13 bases between. The germline CDR1 and CDR2 sequences are LNHDA and SQIVND (reference sequence). This CDR3 has 13 amino acids. The chain's CDR3 is CASSTEGLVEQYF. The CDR3 nucleotides read TGTGCCAGTAGTACGGAGGGGTTGGTCGAGCAGTACTTC.

V is TRBV5-4 and J is TRBJ2-7, with unresolved D. V shed 0 bases and J shed 2 bases, with 9 bases lying between them. This CDR3 has 14 amino acids. Germline CDR1 is SGHNT and CDR2 is YYREEE (reference sequence). The CDR3 reads CASSLETYTYEQYF. In nucleotides, the CDR3 is TGTGCCAGCAGCTTGGAGACATACACCTACGAGCAGTACTTC.